This T cell receptor (beta chain) was identified in a study of cytomegalovirus exposure and HLA in healthy donors. General study points: An assumption of roughly uniform sequencing depth across donors underlay the presence/absence analyses. Cytomegalovirus status was reportedly diagnosed by the classifier with high sensitivity and specificity. Analysis was carried out at a later point, and it linked a missense DCLRE1C variant to TCR beta V- and J-gene trimming. Within an earlier analysis, most TCR beta V segments proved productive either about 90% or about 30% of the time.

Germline V lookup: CDR1 WSHSY, CDR2 SAAADI. The J segment lost 9 bases and the V segment lost 7 bases, leaving 18 bases of the junction unmatched. The CDR3 has 15 amino acids. The PCR employed 60 Vbeta primers together with 13 Jbeta primers. Only in-frame clones appear in the TCRdb table, and some are missing; sequencing was by immunoSEQ multiplex PCR. The sample shows under 150,000 clones, about 68% of them seen only once. On this clone: Its antigen is not known.

The chain combines TRBV10-2 with TRBJ2-7, with TRBD2 matching 7 bases. The material sequenced was PBMCs. The source is a woman in her forties in good health and CMV-seropositive. The CDR3 loop is CASKTGGLGGWGQYF. Written as DNA, the CDR3 is TGCGCCAGCAAGACCGGAGGACTAGGCGGGTGGGGGCAGTACTTC.